The sequence of this TCR beta chain was determined in a study of T cells in Graves' hyperthyroidism and ophthalmopathy. This clonotype was found many times. Clinicians diagnosed patients from clinical symptoms, serum thyroxine and TRAb, thyroid ultrasound and orbital computed tomography. Fresh peripheral blood, under 13 ml, yielded the PBMCs. Per the germline V gene, CDR1 is MNHNS and CDR2 is SASEGT. This CDR3 comprises 13 residues. V lost 8 bases and J lost 3, with 11 bases in between. Amplification targeted TCR beta CDR3 regions from RNA transcripts. In the first-round RT-PCR of the TCR CDR3, the HTBI primer set was used. TCRdb called the multiplex PCR reads again in MiXCR, with one record for every CDR3 protein. The sample lists about 530,000 distinct CDR3 sequences, 17% occurring once.

This receptor was obtained from a young woman with Graves' ophthalmopathy. J is TRBJ2-1 and V is TRBV6-1; D remains ambiguous. The sample consisted of blood. CDR3 DNA: TGTGCCAGCTCCTCTCCCCTCTACAATGAGCAGTTCTTC. Its translation is CASSSPLYNEQFF.